This TCR beta chain was recovered during a study of vaccination effects on CD4 cells after COVID-19. Study-wide results and caveats: The study enrolled few convalescent patients and sampled no early post-infection timepoints.

Comment on this clone: The antigen is undetermined.

Prior to sequencing, the ViraFEST assay stimulated PBMC with viral peptide pools, which expanded the antigen-specific CD4+ T cells. When around nine days of culture had elapsed, CD4+ T cells were isolated. In the vaccine recipients, nucleocapsid antibodies were negative and there was no prior SARS-CoV-2 infection. In culture with about 10 IU/ml IL-2 and roughly 9.7 ug/ml peptides, PBMC were grown at a few million per well. Repertoires were generated with immunoSEQ multiplex PCR, while TCRdb's copy carries only in-frame clones and drops some. The sample has tens of thousands of clones, roughly four fifths seen once; the top ten hold roughly 4.7%. The specimen comprised CD4+ T cells from PBMCs cultured with SARS-CoV-2 spike peptides, sampled before COVID-19 vaccination. This clonotype originated in a human donor who received a COVID-19 vaccine.

The CDR3 spells CATSRDRTSDEQYF. In DNA, the CDR3 is TGTGCCACCAGCAGAGATAGGACTTCTGACGAGCAGTACTTC. The chain carries TRBV15 and TRBJ2-7; perhaps TRBD2 as D (5 bases). V lost 0 bases and J lost 5, with 11 bases in between. CDR3 length: 14 amino acids. Germline V lookup: CDR1 LNHNV, CDR2 YYDKDF (reference sequence).